A single sample gave rise to the 32 T cell receptor beta chains below, sequenced in a study of blood T cell repertoires in COVID-19. Clones were read by immunoSEQ multiplex PCR, and TCRdb kept only the in-frame ones, dropping some. This sample has about 200,000 clones, with roughly 90% found just once. Sequenced sample: peripheral blood. These TCRs come from a woman aged 45-65 years with acute or convalescent COVID-19.

This chain joins TRBV5-4 and TRBJ1-1; tentatively, D is TRBD1 (5 bases). There are 15 residues in the CDR3. The V gene's germline CDR1 is SGHNT and CDR2 YYREEE (reference sequence). Deletions cut 0 bases from V and 4 bases from J, with 13 bases between. The CDR3 DNA follows: TGTGCCAGCAGCTTGGCGGGCCGGAGGGGCACTGAAGCTTTCTTT. Amino acid sequence: CASSLAGRRGTEAFF.

This sequence joins TRBV5-5 and TRBJ2-2, with D unresolved. V lost 1 base, J lost 4 bases, and 14 bases lay in between. Germline V gene data show CDR1 as SGHKS and CDR2 as YYEKEE (reference sequence). The CDR3 runs to 16 residues. CDR3 sequence (DNA): TGTGCCAGCAGCTTGTCAAGAGCCCGAGGCACCGGGGAGCTGTTTTTT. It encodes CASSLSRARGTGELFF.

The chain recombines TRBV6-6 with TRBJ1-2; possibly TRBD1 for D (5 bases). The germline V and J ends were trimmed by 7 bases and 3 bases, with 12 bases remaining between them. Germline V gene data show CDR1 as MNHNY and CDR2 as SVGAGI (reference sequence). The CDR3 is made up of 13 amino acids. CDR3 in DNA: TGTGCCAGCAACGAAGGGGAGGACTATGGCTACACCTTC. Amino acid sequence: CASNEGEDYGYTF.

This chain links TRBV18 with TRBJ1-1; D is unclear. Germline V lookup: CDR1 KGHSH, CDR2 LQKENI. The V and J ends lost 2 bases and 4 bases respectively, with 8 bases between them. This CDR3 has 13 amino acids. The CDR3 coding sequence is TGTGCCAGCTCACCATCACTCCCCACTGAAGCTTTCTTT. This sequence encodes CASSPSLPTEAFF.

The rearrangement joins TRBV6-5 to TRBJ1-4; D gene uncertain. CDR1 MNHEY and CDR2 SVGAGI come from the germline V gene. Trimming shortened V by 6 bases and J by 2 bases, and 10 bases separated the two germline ends. The CDR3 spans 14 residues. The CDR3 region has the DNA TGTGCCAGCAGCCTTAGTCGGACTAATGAAAAACTGTTTTTT. It yields the protein CASSLSRTNEKLFF.

The rearrangement links TRBV6-6 to TRBJ2-1; 10 bases line up with TRBD2. V was clipped by 2 bases and J by 9 bases; unmatched bases: 10. The germline CDR1 and CDR2 sequences are MNHNY and SVGAGI (reference sequence). The CDR3 has 16 amino acids. The DNA for the CDR3 is TGTGCCAGCAGTTACGGGCGGGTAGCGGGAGGTGGTGAGCAGTTCTTC. Translated, it gives CASSYGRVAGGGEQFF.

The chain carries TRBV6-2 or TRBV6-3 and TRBJ2-2; maybe TRBD2 (6 bases). The CDR3 covers 13 residues. Trimming removed 9 bases at V and 4 bases at J, with 12 bases between. Germline assignment: CDR1 MNHEY and CDR2 SVGEGT. This CDR3 is CASSGQPTGELFF. CDR3 nucleotides: TGTGCCAGTAGCGGACAACCCACCGGGGAGCTGTTTTTT.

This clone was seen more than once but under ten times. The chain couples TRBV7-2 to TRBJ1-2, with 11 nucleotides matching TRBD1. The CDR3 extends over 17 amino acids. The germline V gene encodes CDR1 SGHTA and CDR2 FQGNSA. With 1 base clipped from V and 4 bases from J, the junction kept 8 bases outside the gene matches. This chain's CDR3 is CASSLGGTGGTSYGYTF. The CDR3 DNA reads as TGTGCCAGCAGCTTAGGGGGGACAGGGGGAACCTCCTATGGCTACACCTTC.

In DNA, the CDR3 is TGTGCCAGTAGTATCGCAGGGCCTGGAAACACCATATATTTT. As protein: CASSIAGPGNTIYF. This chain connects TRBV19 to TRBJ1-3; D is possibly TRBD1 (5 bases). V lost 3 bases and J 2 bases, leaving 8 bases between the germline ends. Per the germline V gene, CDR1 is LNHDA and CDR2 is SQIVND (reference sequence). This CDR3 comprises 14 residues. Filled out from reference TRBV19 and TRBJ1-3, the complete variable domain reads DGGITQSPKYLFRKEGQNVTLSCEQNLNHDAMYWYRQDPGQGLRLIYYSQIVNDFQKGDIAEGYSVSREKKESFPLTVTSAQKNPTAFYLCASSIAGPGNTIYFGEGSWLTVV.

The chain joins TRBV5-4 to TRBJ1-2; perhaps TRBD1 as D (6 bases). Germline CDR1 SGHNT, CDR2 YYREEE (reference sequence). CDR3 length: 13 residues. V shed 2 bases and J shed 2 bases, with 7 bases lying between them. The CDR3 sequence is CASSFDRNYGYTF. The CDR3 DNA follows: TGTGCCAGCAGCTTTGACAGGAACTATGGCTACACCTTC.

CDR3 region: CASSSLGGGYTF. The CDR3 DNA follows: TGTGCCAGCAGTTCACTGGGGGGTGGCTACACCTTC. This rearrangement joins TRBV12-3 or TRBV12-4 to TRBJ1-2; tentatively, D is TRBD1 (5 bases). Trimming pared 4 bases from V and 7 bases from J, leaving 10 bases between. CDR3 length: 12 amino acids.

CDR3 nucleotides: TGTGCCAGCAGCCTAAGGGGGGGTTCGGTATACGAGCAGTACTTC. This sequence encodes CASSLRGGSVYEQYF. The V gene is TRBV7-2, the J gene TRBJ2-7; perhaps TRBD2 as D (7 bases). The CDR3 has 15 residues. Per the germline V gene, CDR1 is SGHTA and CDR2 is FQGNSA. V lost 5 bases to trimming and J lost 4 bases, with 18 bases between them.

The chain has TRBV9 and TRBJ1-5; a possible D gene is TRBD1 (6 bases). CDR1 and CDR2 from the germline V gene are SGDLS and YYNGEE. V lost 0 bases to trimming and J lost 8 bases, with 12 bases between them. CDR3 length: 14 amino acids. In DNA form, the CDR3 reads TGTGCCAGCAGCGTAGGGGGACACCTAGAGCCCCAGCATTTT. It is translated as CASSVGGHLEPQHF.

This chain connects TRBV7-9 to TRBJ1-6; D is unclear. Germline lookup yields CDR1 SEHNR and CDR2 FQNEAQ (reference sequence). The V gene lost 5 bases and the J gene lost 14 bases, with 19 bases spanning the gap. CDR3 size: 14 residues. This CDR3 reads CASSRAGGSRTLHF. The CDR3 DNA follows: TGTGCCAGCAGCCGAGCGGGCGGTTCGAGAACCCTCCACTTT.

V usage is TRBV5-1 and J usage is TRBJ1-1; the D gene is possibly TRBD1 (6 bases). The CDR3 is made up of 17 amino acids. Germline CDR1 SGHRS, CDR2 YFSETQ. V shed 0 bases and J shed 3 bases, with 18 bases lying between them. CDR3 nucleotide sequence: TGCGCCAGCAGCTTGGTACCTCAGGGGTCCCTTTACACTGAAGCTTTCTTT. It is translated as CASSLVPQGSLYTEAFF. The full variable domain, in which reference TRBV5-1 and TRBJ1-1 provide the parts outside the CDR3, is KAGVTQTPRYLIKTRGQQVTLSCSPISGHRSVSWYQQTPGQGLQFLFEYFSETQRNKGNFPGRFSGRQFSNSRSEMNVSTLELGDSALYLCASSLVPQGSLYTEAFFGQGTRLTVV.

The chain employs TRBV7-9 and TRBJ1-5, with a tentative D call TRBD1 (5 bases). This CDR3 comprises 14 residues. Trimming pared 0 bases from V and 5 bases from J, leaving 8 bases between. Germline CDR1 SEHNR, CDR2 FQNEAQ (reference sequence). CDR3 in amino acids: CASSLAGGDQPQHF. As DNA, the CDR3 is TGTGCCAGCAGCTTAGCGGGGGGGGATCAGCCCCAGCATTTT.

The gene calls are TRBV4-1 and TRBJ2-7; 8 bases fit TRBD1. Losses at the gene ends were 5 bases for V and 0 bases for J; bases not matched to a gene: 3. CDR3 length: 14 amino acids. CDR1 is MGHRA, CDR2 YSYEKL, per germline. CDR3 coding DNA: TGCGCCAGCAGCTTCACAGGGGGCTCCTACGAGCAGTACTTC. Translation gives CASSFTGGSYEQYF.

This clone was found once. The rearrangement uses TRBV12-3 or TRBV12-4 and TRBJ1-5; tentative D call: TRBD1 (6 bases). The length of the CDR3 is 13 residues. With 4 bases removed from V and 7 bases from J, the gap between germline ends came to 11 bases. The CDR3 DNA sequence: TGTGCCAGCAGTTCACAGGGAGCCCAGCCCCAGCATTTT. Amino acid sequence: CASSSQGAQPQHF.

The genes are TRBV11-2 and TRBJ2-2; possibly TRBD2 for D (6 bases). V lost 5 bases, J lost 4 bases, and 8 bases lay in between. Germline values: CDR1 SGHAT, CDR2 FQNNGV. CDR3 length equals 13 residues. The CDR3 loop is CASSRDFTGELFF. The CDR3 DNA reads as TGTGCCAGCAGCCGGGACTTCACCGGGGAGCTGTTTTTT.

The CDR3 reads CASSGHPSNQPQHF. CDR3 DNA: TGTGCCAGCAGTGGGCACCCTAGCAATCAGCCCCAGCATTTT. The chain carries TRBV27 and TRBJ1-5; D is ambiguous. The germline gives CDR1 MNHEY, CDR2 SMNVEV (reference sequence). V lost 5 bases to trimming and J lost 0 bases, with 8 bases between them. The CDR3 has 14 amino acids.

This clone was detected only a few times. The chain links TRBV29-1 to TRBJ1-4; 9 bases line up with TRBD1. This CDR3 has 13 amino acids. V lost 7 bases and J lost 8; bases outside the gene matches: 8. Per germline, CDR1 SQVTM and CDR2 ANQGSEA. For the CDR3, the DNA is TGCAGCGGAAGGACAGGGGAAGGGGAAAAACTGTTTTTT. Translated: CSGRTGEGEKLFF. Variable domain in full (rest from reference TRBV29-1 and TRBJ1-4): SAVISQKPSRDICQRGTSLTIQCQVDSQVTMMFWYRQQPGQSLTLIATANQGSEATYESGFVIDKFPISRPNLTFSTLTVSNMSPEDSSIYLCSGRTGEGEKLFFGSGTQLSVL.

This clone came up many times. The chain employs TRBV30 and TRBJ1-2, with a tentative D call TRBD1 (5 bases). CDR1 GTSNPN and CDR2 SVGIG come from the germline V gene (reference sequence). The CDR3 is 14 amino acids. Deletions cut 1 base from V and 4 bases from J, with 13 bases between. The CDR3 is CAWSAGLEGYGYTF. In nucleotides, the CDR3 is TGTGCCTGGAGTGCGGGACTTGAAGGCTATGGCTACACCTTC.

This clone was detected a few times. The gene calls are TRBV2 and TRBJ2-7; 7 bases are a match to TRBD2. The germline V gene has CDR1 SNHLY and CDR2 FYNNEI. V shed 7 bases, J shed 2 bases, and the junction held 5 bases outside the gene matches. The CDR3 has 13 residues. The DNA of the CDR3 is TGTGCCAGCACACTAGCGCCTCCCTACGAGCAGTACTTC. Translated: CASTLAPPYEQYF. The full variable domain, completed using reference TRBV2 and TRBJ2-7, is EPEVTQTPSHQVTQMGQEVILRCVPISNHLYFYWYRQILGQKVEFLVSFYNNEISEKSEIFDDQFSVERPDGSNFTLKIRSTKLEDSAMYFCASTLAPPYEQYFGPGTRLTVT.

The rearrangement links TRBV11-2 to TRBJ2-3, with TRBD2 as a possible D gene (6 bases). Germline assignment: CDR1 SGHAT and CDR2 FQNNGV. The CDR3 sequence is 15 residues long. Trimming cost V 6 bases and J 2 bases, with 15 bases left between them. The DNA for the CDR3 is TGTGCCAGCAGGGAAAGTAGGAGGGCCACAGATACGCAGTATTTT. This sequence encodes CASRESRRATDTQYF.

This clone occurred a few times. This chain links TRBV4-3 with TRBJ2-7; TRBD1 aligns across 10 bases. The germline V gene encodes CDR1 LGHNA and CDR2 YSLEER. The J segment lost 5 bases and the V segment lost 1 base, leaving 8 bases of the junction unmatched. The CDR3 sequence is 16 residues long. The CDR3 reads CASSQVLTGGLDEQYF. DNA of the CDR3: TGCGCCAGCAGCCAAGTGTTGACAGGGGGCTTGGACGAGCAGTACTTC.

The chain couples TRBV7-2 to TRBJ2-7; tentatively, D is TRBD2 (5 bases). The ends were cut back, 6 bases at V and 7 bases at J, with 13 bases in the middle. CDR3 length: 12 residues. Germline V CDR1 and CDR2: SGHTA, FQGNSA. CDR3 coding DNA: TGTGCCAGCAGGGGAGCGGAAAGGGAGCAGTACTTC. Its translation is CASRGAEREQYF.

This clone occurred once. This chain joins TRBV18 and TRBJ2-7; D ambiguous. V dropped 3 bases and J dropped 2 bases, with 14 bases sitting between them. Germline CDR1 is KGHSH and CDR2 is LQKENI. This CDR3 region has 15 residues. CDR3 sequence (DNA): TGTGCCAGCTCACCTTTGATCACAAACACCTACGAGCAGTACTTC. Encoded protein: CASSPLITNTYEQYF.

This clone appeared a few times. This rearrangement joins TRBV27 to TRBJ2-5, with 7 bases aligning to TRBD1. After removal of 5 bases from V and 5 bases from J, the junction contained 8 bases not matched to a gene. CDR1 is MNHEY and CDR2 is SMNVEV in the germline V gene (reference sequence). The CDR3 is made up of 14 amino acids. The CDR3 DNA reads as TGTGCCAGCAGTCTAATCAGGGGGTCGGAGACCCAGTACTTC. It yields the protein CASSLIRGSETQYF.

In its sample, this clone was seen a few times. At the DNA level, this CDR3 is encoded by other sequences in the same sample as well. The genes are TRBV3-1 (or the pseudogene TRBV3-2) and TRBJ1-4, with TRBD1 matching over 10 bases. Trimming removed 4 bases from V and 6 bases from J; junction bases left unmatched: 2. The germline gives CDR1 LGHDT, CDR2 YNNKEL (reference sequence). This CDR3 comprises 14 residues. DNA for the CDR3: TGTGCCAGCAGCCGGACAGGGGGTGATGAAAAACTGTTTTTT. It encodes CASSRTGGDEKLFF.

The chain recombines TRBV6-2 or TRBV6-3 with TRBJ2-3; 11 nucleotides match TRBD2. V lost 4 bases and J lost 0; bases outside the gene matches: 6. This CDR3 contains 17 residues. Germline loops: CDR1 MNHEY, CDR2 SVGEGT. The CDR3 DNA follows: TGTGCCAGCAGTTTGGGACTAGCGGATATTAGCACAGATACGCAGTATTTT. It translates to CASSLGLADISTDTQYF.

DNA for the CDR3: TGTGCCAGCAGCTTAGATTCGGGTCCCCTTCAGTACTTC. This codes for CASSLDSGPLQYF. The genes are TRBV11-2 and TRBJ2-4, with D uncertain. Trimming cost V 0 bases and J 11 bases, with 11 bases left between them. The CDR3 spans 13 residues. Germline V gives CDR1 SGHAT, CDR2 FQNNGV.

This clone was detected only a few times. The rearrangement uses TRBV4-3 and TRBJ2-3; possible D gene TRBD1, 6 bases. CDR3 length: 17 residues. V shed 0 bases and J shed 6 bases, with 19 bases lying between them. Germline loops: CDR1 LGHNA, CDR2 YSLEER. For the CDR3, the DNA is TGCGCCAGCAGCCAAGATCGGGGCAGGGGTGGAGAGGATACGCAGTATTTT. This codes for CASSQDRGRGGEDTQYF.